The table lists the clone carrying this T cell receptor (beta chain) with many counts. The CDR3 length is 13 residues. Germline V CDR1 and CDR2: SGHAT, FQNNGV. The ends were cut back, 0 bases at V and 9 bases at J, with 11 bases in the middle. This entry is derived from a study of CD8 T cells in ankylosing spondylitis. One entry per CDR3 protein, called by TCRdb with MiXCR from the 5' RACE reads. The sample holds 150,000 to 200,000 distinct CDR3 sequences, about 20% seen once. The rearrangement links TRBV11-2 to TRBJ1-1; D is unclear. The sequence came from a male donor aged 5-29 years with ankylosing spondylitis or in good health (not recorded which). The specimen sequenced was blood, either unsorted or a sorted T cell fraction (not recorded which). CDR3 amino acids: CASSLDRSGKAFF. The CDR3 DNA sequence: TGTGCCAGCAGCTTAGATAGGTCAGGCAAAGCTTTCTTT.